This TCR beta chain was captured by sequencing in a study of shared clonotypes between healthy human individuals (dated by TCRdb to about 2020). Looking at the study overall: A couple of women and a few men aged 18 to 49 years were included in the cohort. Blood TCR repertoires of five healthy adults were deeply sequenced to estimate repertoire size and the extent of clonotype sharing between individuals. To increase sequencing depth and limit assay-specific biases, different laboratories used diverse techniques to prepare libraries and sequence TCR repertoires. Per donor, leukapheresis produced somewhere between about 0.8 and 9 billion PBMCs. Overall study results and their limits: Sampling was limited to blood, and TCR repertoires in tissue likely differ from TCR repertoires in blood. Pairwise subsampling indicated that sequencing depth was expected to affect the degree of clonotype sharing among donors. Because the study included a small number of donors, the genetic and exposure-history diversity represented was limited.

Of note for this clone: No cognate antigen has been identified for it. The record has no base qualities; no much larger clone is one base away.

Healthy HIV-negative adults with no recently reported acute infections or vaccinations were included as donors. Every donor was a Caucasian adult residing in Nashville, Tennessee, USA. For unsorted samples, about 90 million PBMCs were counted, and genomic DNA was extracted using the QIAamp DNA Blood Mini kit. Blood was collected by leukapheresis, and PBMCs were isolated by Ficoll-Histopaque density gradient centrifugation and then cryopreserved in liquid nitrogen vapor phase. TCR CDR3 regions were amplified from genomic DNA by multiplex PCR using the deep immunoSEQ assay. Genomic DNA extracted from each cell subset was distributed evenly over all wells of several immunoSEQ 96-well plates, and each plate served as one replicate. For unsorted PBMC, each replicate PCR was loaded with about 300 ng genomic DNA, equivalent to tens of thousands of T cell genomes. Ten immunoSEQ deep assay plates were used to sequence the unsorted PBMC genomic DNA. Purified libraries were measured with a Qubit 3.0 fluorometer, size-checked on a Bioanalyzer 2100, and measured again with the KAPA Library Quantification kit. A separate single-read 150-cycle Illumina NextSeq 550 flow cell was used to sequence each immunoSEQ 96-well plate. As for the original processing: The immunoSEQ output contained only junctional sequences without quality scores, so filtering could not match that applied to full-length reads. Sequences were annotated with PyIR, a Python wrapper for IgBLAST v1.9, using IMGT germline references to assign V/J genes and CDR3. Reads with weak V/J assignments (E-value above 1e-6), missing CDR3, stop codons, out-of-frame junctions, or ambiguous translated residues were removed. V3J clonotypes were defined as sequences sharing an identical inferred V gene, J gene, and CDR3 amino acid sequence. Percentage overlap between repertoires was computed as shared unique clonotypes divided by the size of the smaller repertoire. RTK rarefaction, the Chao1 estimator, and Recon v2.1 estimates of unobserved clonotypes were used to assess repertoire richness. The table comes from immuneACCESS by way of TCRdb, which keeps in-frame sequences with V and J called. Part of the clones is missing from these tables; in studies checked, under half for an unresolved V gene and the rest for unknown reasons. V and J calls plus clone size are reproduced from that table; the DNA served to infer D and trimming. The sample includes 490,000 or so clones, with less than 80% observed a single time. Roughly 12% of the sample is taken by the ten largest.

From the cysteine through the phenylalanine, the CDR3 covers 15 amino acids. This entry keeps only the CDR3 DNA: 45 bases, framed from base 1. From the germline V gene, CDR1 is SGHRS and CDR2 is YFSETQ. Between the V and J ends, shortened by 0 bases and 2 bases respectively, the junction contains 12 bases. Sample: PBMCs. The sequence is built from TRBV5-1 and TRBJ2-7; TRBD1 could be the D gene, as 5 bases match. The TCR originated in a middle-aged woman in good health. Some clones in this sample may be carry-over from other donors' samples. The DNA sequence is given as TGCGCCAGCAGCTTGGCGGTCGACAGCACCTACGAGCAGTACTTC. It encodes CASSLAVDSTYEQYF.